Each of the 10 T cell receptor beta chains below was sequenced from the same sample in a study of blood T cell repertoires in COVID-19. TCRdb's table, derived via immunoSEQ multiplex PCR, lists solely in-frame clones and lacks some. The profile shows fewer than 300,000 clones, 70% to 90% of them singletons. The sample taken for sequencing was PBMCs or T cells enriched from blood (not recorded which). The receptors shown here come from a woman aged 25-40 years who had recovered from COVID-19.

The V call is TRBV4-1, the J call TRBJ1-2, with D unresolved. This CDR3 contains 14 residues. Deletions cut 4 bases from V and 0 bases from J, with 9 bases between. From germline, CDR1 is MGHRA and CDR2 YSYEKL. Here the CDR3 reads CASSPAQANYGYTF. DNA for the CDR3: TGCGCCAGCAGCCCCGCCCAGGCTAACTATGGCTACACCTTC.

The rearrangement links TRBV30 to TRBJ1-4, with D maybe TRBD1 (6 bases). Germline lookup yields CDR1 GTSNPN and CDR2 SVGIG (reference sequence). The V gene lost 3 bases and the J gene lost 7 bases, with 21 bases spanning the gap. The CDR3 covers 16 residues. In DNA, the CDR3 is TGTGCCTGGAGCCCAAAGGGTCGGGAGGGGGTTGAAAAACTGTTTTTT. This codes for CAWSPKGREGVEKLFF.

About this clone: Other nucleotide sequences in the sample specify the same CDR3. The CDR3 sequence is CASSFGGVTEAFF. Written as DNA, the CDR3 is TGTGCCAGCAGCTTTGGAGGGGTGACTGAAGCTTTCTTT. This rearrangement joins TRBV7-9 to TRBJ1-1; D may be TRBD1 (5 bases). V was pared by 3 bases and J by 5 bases, with 10 bases between. The germline CDR1 and CDR2 sequences are SEHNR and FQNEAQ (reference sequence). This CDR3 has 13 amino acids.

The chain links TRBV7-9 to TRBJ2-1; 8 bases line up with TRBD2. The CDR3 loop spans 14 amino acids. From germline, CDR1 is SEHNR and CDR2 FQNEAQ (reference sequence). Trimming removed 6 bases from V and 3 bases from J; junction bases left unmatched: 4. The CDR3 loop reads CASSQTSGYNEQFF. In DNA, the CDR3 is TGTGCCAGCAGTCAAACTAGCGGCTACAATGAGCAGTTCTTC. The full variable domain, completed using reference TRBV7-9 and TRBJ2-1, is DTGVSQNPRHKITKRGQNVTFRCDPISEHNRLYWYRQTLGQGPEFLTYFQNEAQLEKSRLLSDRFSAERPKGSFSTLEIQRTEQGDSAMYLCASSQTSGYNEQFFGPGTRLTVL.

The J gene is TRBJ1-2, the V gene TRBV28, with D possibly TRBD1 on 5 matching bases. Trimming cost V 5 bases and J 4 bases, with 14 bases left between them. This CDR3 comprises 14 residues. Germline loops: CDR1 MDHEN, CDR2 SYDVKM. In DNA form, the CDR3 reads TGTGCCAGCAGTGCGTCACAGGAGTTCTATGGCTACACCTTC. It is translated as CASSASQEFYGYTF.

This chain uses TRBV4-1 with TRBJ1-2, with D perhaps matching TRBD1 (6 bases). Trimming pared 4 bases from V and 5 bases from J, leaving 17 bases between. Germline values: CDR1 MGHRA, CDR2 YSYEKL. The CDR3 consists of 15 residues. The CDR3 spells CASSPEQGSGYGYTF. The CDR3 nucleotides are TGCGCCAGCAGCCCCGAACAGGGATCAGGTTATGGCTACACCTTC.

The chain has TRBV28 and TRBJ1-6, with 11 nucleotides matching TRBD1. The V gene's germline CDR1 is MDHEN and CDR2 SYDVKM. The CDR3 is 20 amino acids. The J segment lost 3 bases and the V segment lost 2 bases, leaving 12 bases of the junction unmatched. CDR3 DNA sequence: TGTGCCAGCAGTTTACGTAGGGGATGGACAGGGGGCTTCTATAATTCACCCCTCCACTTT. This codes for CASSLRRGWTGGFYNSPLHF.

V is TRBV18 and J is TRBJ2-3; 10 bases agree with TRBD2. V lost 6 bases to trimming and J lost 5 bases; unmatched junction nucleotides: 8. CDR3 length: 15 residues. Germline values: CDR1 KGHSH, CDR2 LQKENI. CDR3 DNA sequence: TGTGCCAGCTCGCCTCTAGCGGGGGCTCAAGATACGCAGTATTTT. Translated: CASSPLAGAQDTQYF.

This clone was counted a single time. The rearrangement joins TRBV5-4 to TRBJ1-2; the match to TRBD1 covers 10 bases. The CDR3 consists of 14 residues. Germline V gene data show CDR1 as SGHNT and CDR2 as YYREEE (reference sequence). The V segment lost 4 bases and the J segment 3 bases; nucleotides outside the gene matches: 3. The CDR3 DNA follows: TGTGCCAGCAGCGTCGGGACAGGGGACTATGGCTACACCTTC. As protein: CASSVGTGDYGYTF.

The chain carries TRBV5-1 and TRBJ2-5; D uncertain. CDR3 length: 13 amino acids. Trimming took off 4 bases at V and 4 bases at J, with 11 bases between the two ends. The germline gives CDR1 SGHRS, CDR2 YFSETQ. The CDR3 DNA reads TGCGCCAGCAGCGTGCGGCCTGGAGAGACCCAGTACTTC. Amino acids: CASSVRPGETQYF. The full variable domain, its missing parts supplied by reference TRBV5-1 and TRBJ2-5, is KAGVTQTPRYLIKTRGQQVTLSCSPISGHRSVSWYQQTPGQGLQFLFEYFSETQRNKGNFPGRFSGRQFSNSRSEMNVSTLELGDSALYLCASSVRPGETQYFGPGTRLLVL.